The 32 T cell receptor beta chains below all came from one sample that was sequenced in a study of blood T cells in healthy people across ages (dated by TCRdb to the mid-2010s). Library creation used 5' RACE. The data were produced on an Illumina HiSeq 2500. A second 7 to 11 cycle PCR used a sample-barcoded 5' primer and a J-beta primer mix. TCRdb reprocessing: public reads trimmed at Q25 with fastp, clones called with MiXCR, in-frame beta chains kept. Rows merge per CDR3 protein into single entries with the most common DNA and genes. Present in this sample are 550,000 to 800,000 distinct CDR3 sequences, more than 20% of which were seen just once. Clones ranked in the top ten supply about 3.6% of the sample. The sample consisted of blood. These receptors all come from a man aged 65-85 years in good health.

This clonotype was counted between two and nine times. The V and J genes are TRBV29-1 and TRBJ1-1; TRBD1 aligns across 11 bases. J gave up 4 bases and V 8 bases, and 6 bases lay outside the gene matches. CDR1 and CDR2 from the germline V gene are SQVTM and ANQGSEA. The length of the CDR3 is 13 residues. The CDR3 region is CSTRTGGITEAFF. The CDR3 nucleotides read TGCAGCACACGGACAGGGGGCATCACTGAAGCTTTCTTT.

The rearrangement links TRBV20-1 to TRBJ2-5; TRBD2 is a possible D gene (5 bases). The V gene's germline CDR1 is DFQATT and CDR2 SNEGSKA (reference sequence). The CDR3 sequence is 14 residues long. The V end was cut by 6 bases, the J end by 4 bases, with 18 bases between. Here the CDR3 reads CSAAGLGNGETQYF. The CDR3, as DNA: TGCAGTGCCGCTGGACTTGGAAACGGAGAGACCCAGTACTTC.

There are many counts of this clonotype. The DNA for the CDR3 is TGTGCCAGCAGCCAAGACAGGATTACGCAGTATTTT. Amino acid sequence: CASSQDRITQYF. The genes are TRBV14 and TRBJ2-3; D is ambiguous. The CDR3 runs to 12 residues. V lost 0 bases to trimming and J lost 8 bases, with 6 bases between them. From germline, CDR1 is SGHDN and CDR2 FVKESK.

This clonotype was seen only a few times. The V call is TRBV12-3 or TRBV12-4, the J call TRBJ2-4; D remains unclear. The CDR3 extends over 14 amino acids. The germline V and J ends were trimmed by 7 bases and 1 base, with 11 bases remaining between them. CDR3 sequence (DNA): TGTGCCAGCAAGTCAAATGGTGCCAAAAACATTCAGTACTTC. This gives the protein CASKSNGAKNIQYF.

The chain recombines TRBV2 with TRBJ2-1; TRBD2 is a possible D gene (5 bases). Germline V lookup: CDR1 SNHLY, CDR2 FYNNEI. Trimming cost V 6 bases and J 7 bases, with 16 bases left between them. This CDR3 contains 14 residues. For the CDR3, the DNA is TGTGCCAGCAGGACAACTAGTAGTGGGAATGAGCAGTTCTTC. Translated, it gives CASRTTSSGNEQFF.

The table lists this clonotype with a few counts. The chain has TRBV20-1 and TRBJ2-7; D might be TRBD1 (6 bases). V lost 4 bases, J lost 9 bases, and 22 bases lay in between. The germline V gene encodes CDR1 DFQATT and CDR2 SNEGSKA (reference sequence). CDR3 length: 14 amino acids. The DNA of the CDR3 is TGCAGTGCTAACAGGGAGTTGGGGCCTACGGGGCAGTACTTC. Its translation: CSANRELGPTGQYF.

Here the CDR3 reads CSASEDRGQTDTQYF. The CDR3 nucleotides read TGCAGTGCTTCTGAGGACAGGGGGCAGACAGATACGCAGTATTTT. The chain joins TRBV20-1 to TRBJ2-3, with 11 bases that match TRBD1. J was trimmed by 3 bases and V by 5 bases; bases with no gene match: 7. The CDR3 has 15 amino acids. CDR1 is DFQATT, CDR2 SNEGSKA, per germline (reference sequence).

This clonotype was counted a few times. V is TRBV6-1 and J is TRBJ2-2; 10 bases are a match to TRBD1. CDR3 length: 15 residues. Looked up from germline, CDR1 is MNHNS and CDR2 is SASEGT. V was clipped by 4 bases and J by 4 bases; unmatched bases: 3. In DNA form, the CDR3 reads TGTGCCAGCAGTGCTTGGACAGGGGGCACCGGGGAGCTGTTTTTT. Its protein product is CASSAWTGGTGELFF.

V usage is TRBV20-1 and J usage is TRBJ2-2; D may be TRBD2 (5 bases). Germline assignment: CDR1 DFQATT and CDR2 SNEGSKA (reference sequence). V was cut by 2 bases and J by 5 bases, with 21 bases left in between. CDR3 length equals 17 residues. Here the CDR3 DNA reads TGCAGTGCTAGACCTCCCGAGAGGGTAGTAGGGACCGGGGAGCTGTTTTTT. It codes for CSARPPERVVGTGELFF.

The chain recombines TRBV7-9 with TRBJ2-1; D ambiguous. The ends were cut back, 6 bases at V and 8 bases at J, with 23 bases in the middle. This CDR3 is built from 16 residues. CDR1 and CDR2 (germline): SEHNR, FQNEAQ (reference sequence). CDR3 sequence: CASRPSLGSESYEQFF. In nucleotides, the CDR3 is TGTGCCAGCAGACCAAGTCTAGGGTCGGAATCCTATGAGCAGTTCTTC.

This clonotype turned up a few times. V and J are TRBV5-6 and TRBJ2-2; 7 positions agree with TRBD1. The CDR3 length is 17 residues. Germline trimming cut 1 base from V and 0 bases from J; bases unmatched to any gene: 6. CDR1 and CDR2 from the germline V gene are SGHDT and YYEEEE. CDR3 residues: CASSLSPGTANTGELFF. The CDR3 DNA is TGTGCCAGCAGCTTGAGCCCCGGGACAGCGAACACCGGGGAGCTGTTTTTT.

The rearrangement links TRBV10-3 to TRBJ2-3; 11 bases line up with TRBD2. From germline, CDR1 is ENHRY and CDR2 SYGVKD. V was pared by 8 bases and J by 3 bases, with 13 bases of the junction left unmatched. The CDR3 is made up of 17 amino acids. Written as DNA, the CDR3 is TGTGCCATCCAGTTGGGGACTAGCGGTGGAGGGACAGATACGCAGTATTTT. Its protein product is CAIQLGTSGGGTDTQYF.

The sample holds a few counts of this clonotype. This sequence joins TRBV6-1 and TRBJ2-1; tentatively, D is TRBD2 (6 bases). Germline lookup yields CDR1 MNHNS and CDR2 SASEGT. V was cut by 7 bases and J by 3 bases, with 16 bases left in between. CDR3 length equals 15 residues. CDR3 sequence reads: CASKTGTEYYNEQFF. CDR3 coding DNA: TGTGCCAGCAAGACCGGGACTGAATACTACAATGAGCAGTTCTTC.

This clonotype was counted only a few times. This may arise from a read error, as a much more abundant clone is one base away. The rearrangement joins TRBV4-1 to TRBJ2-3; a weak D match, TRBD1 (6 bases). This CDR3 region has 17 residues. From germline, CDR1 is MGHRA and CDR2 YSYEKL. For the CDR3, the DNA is TGCGCCAGCAGCTTCCAGTTACAGGGCTTTGGCACAGATATGCAGTATTTT. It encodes CASSFQLQGFGTDMQYF.

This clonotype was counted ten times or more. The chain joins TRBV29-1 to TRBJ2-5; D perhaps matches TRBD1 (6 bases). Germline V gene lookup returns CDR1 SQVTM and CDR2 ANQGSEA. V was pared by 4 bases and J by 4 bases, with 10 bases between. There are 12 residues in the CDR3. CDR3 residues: CSVVTGSETQYF. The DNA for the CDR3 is TGCAGCGTTGTCACAGGGTCAGAGACCCAGTACTTC. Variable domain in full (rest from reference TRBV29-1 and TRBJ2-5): SAVISQKPSRDICQRGTSLTIQCQVDSQVTMMFWYRQQPGQSLTLIATANQGSEATYESGFVIDKFPISRPNLTFSTLTVSNMSPEDSSIYLCSVVTGSETQYFGPGTRLLVL.

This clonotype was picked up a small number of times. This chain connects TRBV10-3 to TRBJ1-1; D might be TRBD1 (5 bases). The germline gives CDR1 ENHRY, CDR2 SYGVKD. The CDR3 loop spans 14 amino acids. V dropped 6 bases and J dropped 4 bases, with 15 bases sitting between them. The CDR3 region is CAISEGGGGTEAFF. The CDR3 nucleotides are TGTGCCATCAGCGAAGGTGGGGGGGGCACTGAAGCTTTCTTT.

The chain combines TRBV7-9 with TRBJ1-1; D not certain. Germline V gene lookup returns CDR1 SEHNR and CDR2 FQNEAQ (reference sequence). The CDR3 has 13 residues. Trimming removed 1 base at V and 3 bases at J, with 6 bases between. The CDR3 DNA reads TGTGCCAGCAGCTTAGGTGAGTACACTGAAGCTTTCTTT. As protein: CASSLGEYTEAFF.

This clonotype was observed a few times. The CDR3 DNA reads as TGTGCCACCAACCGACAGGGGAGGACCTACGAGCAGTACTTC. It yields the protein CATNRQGRTYEQYF. The V and J genes are TRBV28 and TRBJ2-5, with 8 nucleotides matching TRBD1. The J call may be mistaken, given a closer DNA end match to TRBJ2-7. The CDR3 has 14 residues. Germline loops: CDR1 MDHEN, CDR2 SYDVKM.

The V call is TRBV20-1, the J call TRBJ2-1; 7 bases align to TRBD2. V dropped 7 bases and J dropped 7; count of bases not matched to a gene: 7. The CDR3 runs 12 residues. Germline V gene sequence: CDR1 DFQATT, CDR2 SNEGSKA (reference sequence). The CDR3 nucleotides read TGCAGTGGACGACTAGCTGGTAATGAGCAGTTCTTC. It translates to CSGRLAGNEQFF.

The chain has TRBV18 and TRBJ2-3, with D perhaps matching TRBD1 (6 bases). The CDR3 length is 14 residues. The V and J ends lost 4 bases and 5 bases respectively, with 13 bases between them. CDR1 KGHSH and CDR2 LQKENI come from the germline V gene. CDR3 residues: CASSLRTDQDTQYF. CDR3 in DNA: TGTGCCAGCTCACTTCGGACAGACCAAGATACGCAGTATTTT.

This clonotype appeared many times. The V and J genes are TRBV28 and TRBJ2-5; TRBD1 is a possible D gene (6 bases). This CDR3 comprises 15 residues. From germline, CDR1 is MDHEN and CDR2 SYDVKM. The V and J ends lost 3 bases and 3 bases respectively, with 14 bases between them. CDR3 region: CASSFPRGFKETQYF. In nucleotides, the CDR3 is TGTGCCAGCAGTTTCCCAAGGGGGTTCAAAGAGACCCAGTACTTC.

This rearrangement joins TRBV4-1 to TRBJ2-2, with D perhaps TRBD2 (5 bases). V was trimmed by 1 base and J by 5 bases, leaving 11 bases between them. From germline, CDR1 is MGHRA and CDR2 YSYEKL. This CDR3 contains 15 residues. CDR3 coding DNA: TGCGCCAGCAGCCAAGGAAGCGGATGGACCGGGGAGCTGTTTTTT. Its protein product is CASSQGSGWTGELFF.

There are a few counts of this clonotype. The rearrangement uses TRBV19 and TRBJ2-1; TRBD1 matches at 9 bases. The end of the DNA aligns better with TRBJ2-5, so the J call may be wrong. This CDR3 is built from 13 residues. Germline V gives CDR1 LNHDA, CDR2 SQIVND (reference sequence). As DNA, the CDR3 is TGTGCCAGTAGTCAACAGGGGGCGCAGACCCAGTACTTC. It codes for CASSQQGAQTQYF.

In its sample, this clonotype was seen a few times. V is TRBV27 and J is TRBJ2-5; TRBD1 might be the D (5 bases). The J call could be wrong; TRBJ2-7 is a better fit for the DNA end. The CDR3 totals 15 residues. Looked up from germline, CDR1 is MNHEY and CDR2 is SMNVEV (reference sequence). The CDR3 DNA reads TGTGCCAGCAGTTTATCGCTCCAGGGCCCCTACGAGCAGTACTTC. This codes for CASSLSLQGPYEQYF.

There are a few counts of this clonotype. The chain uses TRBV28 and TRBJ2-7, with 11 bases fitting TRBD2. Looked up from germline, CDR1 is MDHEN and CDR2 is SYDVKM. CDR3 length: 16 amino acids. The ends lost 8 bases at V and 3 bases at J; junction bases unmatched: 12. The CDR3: CASLGLAGGLSYEQYF. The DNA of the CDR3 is TGTGCCAGCTTAGGTCTAGCGGGAGGTCTTAGCTACGAGCAGTACTTC.

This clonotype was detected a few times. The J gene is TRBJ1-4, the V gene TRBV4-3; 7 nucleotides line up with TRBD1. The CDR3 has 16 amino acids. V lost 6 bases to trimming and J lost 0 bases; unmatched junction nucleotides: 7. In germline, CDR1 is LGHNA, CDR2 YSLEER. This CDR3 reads CASSQDRTATNEKLFF. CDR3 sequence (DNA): TGCGCCAGCAGTCAGGACAGGACCGCAACTAATGAAAAACTGTTTTTT.

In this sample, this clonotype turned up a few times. The CDR3 DNA reads as TGTGCCAGCAGACCCGGACTTGACTACGAGCAGTACTTC. Its translation is CASRPGLDYEQYF. The J gene is TRBJ2-7, the V gene TRBV28, with D perhaps TRBD2 (5 bases). The ends were cut back, 6 bases at V and 3 bases at J, with 12 bases in the middle. From germline, CDR1 is MDHEN and CDR2 SYDVKM. The CDR3 runs to 13 residues. Full variable domain (remainder filled in from reference TRBV28 and TRBJ2-7): DVKVTQSSRYLVKRTGEKVFLECVQDMDHENMFWYRQDPGLGLRLIYFSYDVKMKEKGDIPEGYSVSREKKERFSLILESASTNQTSMYLCASRPGLDYEQYFGPGTRLTVT.

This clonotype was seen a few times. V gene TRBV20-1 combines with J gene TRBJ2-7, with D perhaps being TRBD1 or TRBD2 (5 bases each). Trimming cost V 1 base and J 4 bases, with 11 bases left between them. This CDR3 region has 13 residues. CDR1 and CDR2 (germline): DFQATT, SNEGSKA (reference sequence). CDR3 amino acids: CSARARDGYEQYF. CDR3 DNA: TGCAGTGCTAGAGCCCGGGACGGTTACGAGCAGTACTTC.

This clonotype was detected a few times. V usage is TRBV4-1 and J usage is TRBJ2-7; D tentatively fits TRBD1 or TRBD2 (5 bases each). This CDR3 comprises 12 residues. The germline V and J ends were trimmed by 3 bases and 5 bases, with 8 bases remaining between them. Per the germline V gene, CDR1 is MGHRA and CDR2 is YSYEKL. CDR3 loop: CASSQVGDEQYF. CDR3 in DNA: TGCGCCAGCAGCCAGGTGGGGGACGAGCAGTACTTC.

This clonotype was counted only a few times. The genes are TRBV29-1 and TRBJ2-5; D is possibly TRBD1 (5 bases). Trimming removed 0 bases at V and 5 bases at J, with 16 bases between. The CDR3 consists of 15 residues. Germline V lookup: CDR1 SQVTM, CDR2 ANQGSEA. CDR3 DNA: TGCAGCGTTGAAGATCAGGCAGGGATTGGGGAGACCCAGTACTTC. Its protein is CSVEDQAGIGETQYF.

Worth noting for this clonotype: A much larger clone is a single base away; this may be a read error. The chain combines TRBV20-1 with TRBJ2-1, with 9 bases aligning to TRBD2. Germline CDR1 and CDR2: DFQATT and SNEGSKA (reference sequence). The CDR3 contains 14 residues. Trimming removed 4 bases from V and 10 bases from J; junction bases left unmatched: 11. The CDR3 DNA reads TGCAGTGCTACTAGCGGGGCATTCTCCTACGAGCAGTTCTTC. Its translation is CSATSGAFSYEQFF.

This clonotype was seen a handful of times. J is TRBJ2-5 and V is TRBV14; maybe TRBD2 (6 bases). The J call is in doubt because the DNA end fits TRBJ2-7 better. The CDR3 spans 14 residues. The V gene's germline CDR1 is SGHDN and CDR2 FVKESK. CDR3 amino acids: CASSQVGGAYEQYF. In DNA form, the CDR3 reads TGTGCCAGCAGCCAAGTTGGAGGGGCCTACGAGCAGTACTTC.